This T cell receptor (beta chain) originates from a study of CD8 T cells in ankylosing spondylitis. Study observations and caveats: Roughly eight highly homologous variants made up a TCR beta motif that seemed to typify ankylosing spondylitis blood.

Concerning this clonotype itself: The antigen remains unidentified.

The CDR3 consists of 15 residues. V shed 0 bases and J shed 1 base, with 9 bases lying between them. Germline V gene sequence: CDR1 GTSNPN, CDR2 SVGIG (reference sequence). Researchers built TCR beta libraries using quantitative 5'-RACE with molecular barcodes. MiXCR, run by TCRdb on the 5' RACE reads, gives a single entry per CDR3 protein. Counted here are under 120,000 distinct CDR3 sequences, under 30% occurring once; the ten biggest clones make up roughly 12%. This TCR was sampled from a male donor with ankylosing spondylitis. This chain uses TRBV30 with TRBJ2-2; no firm D call. The sequenced material came from synovial fluid, either unsorted or a sorted T cell fraction (not recorded which). Here the CDR3 DNA reads TGTGCCTGGAGTGTACAATGGGAGAACACCGGGGAGCTGTTTTTT. Translating it yields CAWSVQWENTGELFF.